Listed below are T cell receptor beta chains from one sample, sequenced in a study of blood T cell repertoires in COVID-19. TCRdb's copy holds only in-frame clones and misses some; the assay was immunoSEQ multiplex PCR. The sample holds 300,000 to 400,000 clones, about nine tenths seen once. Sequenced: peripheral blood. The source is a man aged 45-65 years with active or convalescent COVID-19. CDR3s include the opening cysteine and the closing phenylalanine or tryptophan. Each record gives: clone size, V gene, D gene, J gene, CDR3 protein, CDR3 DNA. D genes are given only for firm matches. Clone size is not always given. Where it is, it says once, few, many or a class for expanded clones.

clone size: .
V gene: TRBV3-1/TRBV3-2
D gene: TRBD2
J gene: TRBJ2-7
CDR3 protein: CASSQGTSASYEQYF
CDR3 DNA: TGTGCCAGCAGCCAAGGGACTAGCGCCTCCTACGAGCAGTACTTC

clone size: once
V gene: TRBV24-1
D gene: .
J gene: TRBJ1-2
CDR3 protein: CATSVGVGGYTF
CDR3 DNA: TGTGCCACCAGTGTAGGGGTTGGAGGCTACACCTTC

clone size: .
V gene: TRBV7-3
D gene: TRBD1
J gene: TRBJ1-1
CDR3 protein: CASSVRQGARAFF
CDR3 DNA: TGTGCCAGCAGCGTAAGACAGGGGGCGAGAGCTTTCTTT

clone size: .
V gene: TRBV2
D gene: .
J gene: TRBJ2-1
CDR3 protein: CASSRPGDGNEQFF
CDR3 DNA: TGTGCCAGCAGTCGGCCAGGGGACGGGAATGAGCAGTTCTTC

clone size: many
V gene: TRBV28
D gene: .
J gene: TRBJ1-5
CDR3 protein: CASSFGRGYYSNQPQHF
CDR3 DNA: TGTGCCAGCAGTTTCGGCCGCGGGTACTATAGCAATCAGCCCCAGCATTTT

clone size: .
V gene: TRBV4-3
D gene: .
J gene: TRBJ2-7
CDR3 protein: CASSQETGTKPLRSSYEQYF
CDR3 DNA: TGCGCCAGCAGCCAAGAAACAGGGACAAAACCCTTACGGAGCTCCTACGAGCAGTACTTC

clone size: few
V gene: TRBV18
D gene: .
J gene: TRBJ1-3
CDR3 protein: CASSPLPQAVGNTIYF
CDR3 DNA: TGTGCCAGCTCACCACTCCCCCAGGCAGTTGGAAACACCATATATTTT

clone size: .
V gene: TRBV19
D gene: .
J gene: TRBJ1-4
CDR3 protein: CASSIESRGMGEKLFF
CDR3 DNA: TGTGCCAGTAGTATAGAAAGTAGGGGTATGGGCGAAAAACTGTTTTTT

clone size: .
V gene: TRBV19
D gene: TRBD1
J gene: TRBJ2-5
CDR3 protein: CASSKGQSQETQYF
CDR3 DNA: TGTGCCAGTAGTAAGGGACAGTCTCAAGAGACCCAGTACTTC

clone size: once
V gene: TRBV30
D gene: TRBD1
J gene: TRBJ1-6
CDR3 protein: CAWSLGTGRIGSPLHF
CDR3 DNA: TGTGCCTGGAGTCTCGGGACAGGGAGAATAGGCTCACCCCTCCACTTT